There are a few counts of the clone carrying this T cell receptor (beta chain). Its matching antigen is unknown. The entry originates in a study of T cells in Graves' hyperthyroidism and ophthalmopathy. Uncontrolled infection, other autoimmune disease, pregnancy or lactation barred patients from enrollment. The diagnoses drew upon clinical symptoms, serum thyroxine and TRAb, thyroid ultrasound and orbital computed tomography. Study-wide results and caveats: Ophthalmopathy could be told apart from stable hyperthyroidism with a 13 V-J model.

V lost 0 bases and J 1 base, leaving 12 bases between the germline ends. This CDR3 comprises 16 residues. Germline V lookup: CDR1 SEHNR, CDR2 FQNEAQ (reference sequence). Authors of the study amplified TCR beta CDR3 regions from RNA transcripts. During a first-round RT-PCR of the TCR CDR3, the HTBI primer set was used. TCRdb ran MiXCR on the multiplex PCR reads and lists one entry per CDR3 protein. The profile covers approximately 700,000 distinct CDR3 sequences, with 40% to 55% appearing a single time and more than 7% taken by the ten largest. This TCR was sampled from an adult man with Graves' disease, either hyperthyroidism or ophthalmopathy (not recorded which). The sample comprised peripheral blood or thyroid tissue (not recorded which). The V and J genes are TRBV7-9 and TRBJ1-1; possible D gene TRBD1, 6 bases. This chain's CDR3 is CASSLAGGGPNTEAFF. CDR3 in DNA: TGTGCCAGCAGCTTAGCAGGGGGAGGTCCGAACACTGAAGCTTTCTTT.